This record concerns one T cell receptor (beta chain) sequence. Its antigen is currently unknown. These data belong to a study of CD8+CD57+ T cells in acquired aplastic anemia. Only patients with CD8+CD57+ cell expansion on flow cytometry were chosen for sequencing. General study points: Between patients and controls, CD8+ Simpson's diversity did not vary significantly. Patients and controls turned out to have twenty-nine CD8+ CDR3 sequences in common.

The study profiled TCR beta VDJ and CDR3 using genomic DNA as template. TCRdb itself ran the reads through MiXCR, one entry per CDR3 protein. The sample contains 150,000 to 200,000 distinct CDR3 sequences, approximately 48% of which appear only once. The germline V gene has CDR1 MNHNS and CDR2 SASEGT. The CDR3 is 14 amino acids. V was pared by 7 bases and J by 2 bases, with 2 bases of the junction left unmatched. The sequence came from a human donor with aplastic anemia. V and J are TRBV6-1 and TRBJ1-5; 10 nucleotides agree with TRBD1. Sample: sorted CD4+, CD8+, or CD8+CD57+ T cells (not recorded which) from PBMCs. CDR3 in amino acids: CASKGTGGNQPQHF. DNA of the CDR3: TGTGCCAGCAAAGGGACAGGGGGCAATCAGCCCCAGCATTTT.